The next 22 T cell receptor beta chains were all read from a single sample in a study of blood T cell repertoires in COVID-19 (dated by TCRdb to the early 2020s). Library preparation was by the immunoSEQ multiplex PCR assay. As stored in TCRdb, this immuneACCESS dataset retains in-frame rearrangements with V and J assigned. A fraction of the clones does not appear; measured against another copy, unresolved V genes explain less than half of the discrepancy, and the remainder lacks a known reason. This sample lists about 64,000 clones; about 88% were detected once. The biggest ten clones account for 3.9% of the sample. The source material was peripheral blood. These receptor sequences come from a man aged 65 to 85 with acute or convalescent COVID-19.

This sequence joins TRBV5-6 and TRBJ2-7; the D is unclear. The V end was cut by 4 bases, the J end by 3 bases, with 8 bases between. This CDR3 contains 12 residues. Germline values: CDR1 SGHDT, CDR2 YYEEEE. CDR3 sequence reads: CASSQPGYEQYF. In DNA, the CDR3 is TGTGCCAGCAGCCAACCGGGCTACGAGCAGTACTTC. Full variable domain (missing parts from reference TRBV5-6 and TRBJ2-7): DAGVTQSPTHLIKTRGQQVTLRCSPKSGHDTVSWYQQALGQGPQFIFQYYEEEERQRGNFPDRFSGHQFPNYSSELNVNALLLGDSALYLCASSQPGYEQYFGPGTRLTVT.

CDR3 sequence reads: CASSLFRVGDEKLFF. Here the CDR3 DNA reads TGTGCCAGCAGCCTTTTCAGGGTAGGGGATGAAAAACTGTTTTTT. The V and J genes are TRBV7-4 and TRBJ1-4; D possibly corresponds to TRBD1 (5 bases). The CDR3 totals 15 residues. From germline, CDR1 is SGHVT and CDR2 SQSDAQ. Trimming took 5 bases from V and 6 from J, leaving 16 bases between them.

The chain employs TRBV9 and TRBJ1-4; D gene uncertain. Germline loops: CDR1 SGDLS, CDR2 YYNGEE. The CDR3 runs 15 residues. The ends were cut back, 0 bases at V and 4 bases at J, with 10 bases in the middle. CDR3 region: CASSVGAGRNEKLFF. The CDR3 DNA reads TGTGCCAGCAGCGTAGGTGCGGGCCGTAATGAAAAACTGTTTTTT.

The chain recombines TRBV11-3 with TRBJ2-1; 7 bases align to TRBD1. This CDR3 has 14 residues. The V and J ends lost 5 bases and 6 bases, in that order; junction bases with no gene match: 7. The V gene's germline CDR1 is SGHNT and CDR2 YENEEA. The CDR3 coding sequence is TGTGCCAGCAGCCCCCCCAACAGGGGCAATGAGCAGTTCTTC. It yields the protein CASSPPNRGNEQFF.

The chain carries TRBV7-3 and TRBJ2-7; the match to TRBD1 covers 7 bases. The CDR3 consists of 15 residues. Germline CDR1 reads SGHTA; CDR2 reads FQGTGA. V gave up 5 bases and J gave up 3 bases; unmatched junction bases: 10. The CDR3 is CASSPRDSPIYEQYF. CDR3 DNA: TGTGCCAGCAGCCCCCGGGACAGCCCCATCTACGAGCAGTACTTC. The whole variable domain, filled in from reference TRBV7-3 and TRBJ2-7, reads GAGVSQTPSNKVTEKGKYVELRCDPISGHTALYWYRQSLGQGPEFLIYFQGTGAADDSGLPNDRFFAVRPEGSVSTLKIQRTERGDSAVYLCASSPRDSPIYEQYFGPGTRLTVT.

The chain is built from TRBV5-1 and TRBJ2-1; 10 nucleotides match TRBD1. The CDR3 consists of 15 residues. The V segment lost 0 bases and the J segment 8 bases; nucleotides outside the gene matches: 5. Germline V gene lookup returns CDR1 SGHRS and CDR2 YFSETQ. The CDR3 spells CASSLGTGGNDEQFF. The CDR3 DNA follows: TGCGCCAGCAGCTTGGGGACAGGGGGTAACGATGAGCAGTTCTTC. The full variable domain, with the rest looked up from reference TRBV5-1 and TRBJ2-1, is KAGVTQTPRYLIKTRGQQVTLSCSPISGHRSVSWYQQTPGQGLQFLFEYFSETQRNKGNFPGRFSGRQFSNSRSEMNVSTLELGDSALYLCASSLGTGGNDEQFFGPGTRLTVL.

V and J are TRBV23-1 and TRBJ1-1; 9 bases are shared with TRBD1. TRBV23-1 is annotated as an ORF whose role is uncertain. The CDR3 totals 15 residues. The ends lost 7 bases at V and 6 bases at J; junction bases unmatched: 12. The CDR3 nucleotides read TGCGCCAGCAAAGGGCACAGGGGGCTTAGAGCTGAAGCTTTCTTT. Its translation is CASKGHRGLRAEAFF.

The CDR3 DNA reads as TGTGCCAGCAACTCACAGGGTTACACTGAAGCTTTCTTT. Translating gives CASNSQGYTEAFF. The chain carries TRBV6-5 and TRBJ1-1; the D gene is possibly TRBD1 (6 bases). With 7 bases removed from V and 3 bases from J, the gap between germline ends came to 12 bases. CDR3 length: 13 amino acids. Germline-derived CDR1 and CDR2 are MNHEY and SVGAGI.

This chain connects TRBV6-1 to TRBJ2-3; D is uncertain. The CDR3 is made up of 15 amino acids. V gave up 3 bases and J gave up 6 bases, with 16 bases separating them. Germline V gene data show CDR1 as MNHNS and CDR2 as SASEGT. Here the CDR3 reads CASSEPPLLADTQYF. The CDR3 nucleotides are TGTGCCAGCAGTGAGCCCCCCCTTCTTGCGGATACGCAGTATTTT.

The rearrangement joins TRBV19 to TRBJ1-1; 7 bases agree with TRBD1. V lost 5 bases, J lost 5 bases, and 8 bases stayed unmatched. The CDR3 covers 14 residues. The germline CDR1 and CDR2 sequences are LNHDA and SQIVND (reference sequence). The CDR3 reads CASSGTADRTEAFF. The CDR3 nucleotides are TGTGCCAGTAGTGGGACAGCGGATCGGACTGAAGCTTTCTTT.

V is TRBV4-3 and J is TRBJ1-1; D is unclear. The CDR3 sequence is 14 residues long. Trimming cost V 0 bases and J 3 bases, with 8 bases left between them. The V gene's germline CDR1 is LGHNA and CDR2 YSLEER. CDR3 DNA sequence: TGCGCCAGCAGCCAAGAGCGGGTTGACACTGAAGCTTTCTTT. It is translated as CASSQERVDTEAFF.

V gene TRBV2 combines with J gene TRBJ1-1, with no clear D. This CDR3 region has 14 residues. Germline CDR1 and CDR2: SNHLY and FYNNEI. Trimming left V 4 bases short and J 1 base short, with 10 bases between. The CDR3 is CASSVAGENTEAFF. The CDR3 nucleotides are TGTGCCAGCAGTGTGGCTGGTGAGAACACTGAAGCTTTCTTT.

The chain carries TRBV2 and TRBJ2-5; possibly TRBD2 for D (5 bases). The germline V and J ends were trimmed by 2 bases and 5 bases, with 15 bases remaining between them. The CDR3 extends over 15 amino acids. CDR1 is SNHLY, CDR2 FYNNEI, per germline. This chain's CDR3 is CASSEWASRPETQYF. Written as DNA, the CDR3 is TGTGCCAGCAGTGAATGGGCTAGCCGACCGGAGACCCAGTACTTC.

The J gene is TRBJ2-7, the V gene TRBV6-2 or TRBV6-3; 9 nucleotides agree with TRBD1. Trimming removed 4 bases from V and 3 bases from J; junction bases left unmatched: 13. Germline lookup yields CDR1 MNHEY and CDR2 SVGEGT. This CDR3 has 17 residues. This chain's CDR3 is CASSSFALDRGFYEQYF. The CDR3 nucleotides are TGTGCCAGCAGTTCCTTCGCCCTTGACAGGGGGTTCTACGAGCAGTACTTC.

J is TRBJ1-2 and V is TRBV5-1, with 7 bases lining up with TRBD1. The germline gives CDR1 SGHRS, CDR2 YFSETQ. There are 14 residues in the CDR3. J gave up 4 bases and V 0 bases, and 3 bases lay outside the gene matches. In DNA, the CDR3 is TGCGCCAGCAGCTTGGCACAGGGGAGCTATGGCTACACCTTC. Translated: CASSLAQGSYGYTF.

The rearrangement links TRBV5-5 to TRBJ1-1, with 8 bases matching TRBD1. This CDR3 has 16 residues. Per germline, CDR1 SGHKS and CDR2 YYEKEE (reference sequence). V trimming: 0 bases; J trimming: 2 bases; junction bases outside the gene matches: 6. This CDR3 is CASSLGGDRRNTEAFF. Here the CDR3 DNA reads TGTGCCAGCAGCTTGGGAGGGGACAGGCGAAACACTGAAGCTTTCTTT.

The CDR3 DNA sequence: TGTGCCATCAAGCCCAGGGAAGATTCACCCCTCCACTTT. This codes for CAIKPREDSPLHF. This rearrangement joins TRBV10-3 to TRBJ1-6; a possible D gene is TRBD1 (5 bases). V shed 7 bases and J shed 8 bases, with 12 bases lying between them. Germline V CDR1 and CDR2: ENHRY, SYGVKD. The CDR3 sequence is 13 residues long.

This sequence joins TRBV7-9 and TRBJ2-1; no clear D. Trimming removed 2 bases from V and 6 bases from J, with 11 bases in between. The CDR3 has 14 residues. CDR1 SEHNR and CDR2 FQNEAQ come from the germline V gene (reference sequence). For the CDR3, the DNA is TGTGCCAGCAGCTTAACAGCCGTTGGCAATGAGCAGTTCTTC. It codes for CASSLTAVGNEQFF.

The chain joins TRBV30 to TRBJ1-5, with D unclear. Trimming took off 3 bases at V and 4 bases at J, with 10 bases between the two ends. Germline values: CDR1 GTSNPN, CDR2 SVGIG (reference sequence). The CDR3 runs to 13 residues. This chain's CDR3 is CAWSVGLNQPQHF. The DNA of the CDR3 is TGTGCCTGGAGCGTCGGACTAAATCAGCCCCAGCATTTT. Full variable domain (rest looked up from reference TRBV30 and TRBJ1-5): SQTIHQWPATLVQPVGSPLSLECTVEGTSNPNLYWYRQAAGRGLQLLFYSVGIGQISSEVPQNLSASRPQDRQFILSSKKLLLSDSGFYLCAWSVGLNQPQHFGDGTRLSIL.

The rearrangement joins TRBV5-6 to TRBJ2-7; D ambiguous. V lost 0 bases and J lost 4, with 5 bases in between. This CDR3 spans 12 amino acids. CDR1 is SGHDT, CDR2 YYEEEE, per germline. The CDR3 nucleotides are TGTGCCAGCAGCTTGGGAGGATACGAGCAGTACTTC. It specifies CASSLGGYEQYF.

The chain is built from TRBV19 and TRBJ1-2, with D maybe TRBD1 (6 bases). The CDR3 is 14 amino acids. CDR1 is LNHDA, CDR2 SQIVND, per germline (reference sequence). The V end was cut by 5 bases, the J end by 2 bases, with 12 bases between. CDR3 region: CASSLGAGNYGYTF. The DNA of the CDR3 is TGTGCCAGTAGTTTGGGGGCCGGAAACTATGGCTACACCTTC.

CDR3 DNA: TGCGCCAGCAGCCAATCCCTCGCAGAAACGGGGGGCTCGGAGAACACTGAAGCTTTCTTT. It is translated as CASSQSLAETGGSENTEAFF. This chain connects TRBV4-3 to TRBJ1-1, with D possibly being TRBD1 (6 bases). The CDR3 sequence is 20 residues long. Between the trimmed V and J ends, which lost 2 bases and 1 base, there was a span of 26 bases. From germline, CDR1 is LGHNA and CDR2 YSLEER.